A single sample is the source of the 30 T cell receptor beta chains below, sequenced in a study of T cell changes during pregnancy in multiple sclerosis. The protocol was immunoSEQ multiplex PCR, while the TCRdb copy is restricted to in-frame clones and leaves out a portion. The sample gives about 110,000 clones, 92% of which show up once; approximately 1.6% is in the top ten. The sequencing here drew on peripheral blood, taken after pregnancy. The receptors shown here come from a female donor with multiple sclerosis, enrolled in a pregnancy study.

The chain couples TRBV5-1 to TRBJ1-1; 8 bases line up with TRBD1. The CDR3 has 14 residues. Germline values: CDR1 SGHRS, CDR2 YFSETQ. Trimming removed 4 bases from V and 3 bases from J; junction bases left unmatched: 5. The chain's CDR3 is CASSRGQGDTEAFF. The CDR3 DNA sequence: TGCGCCAGCAGCAGAGGACAGGGAGACACTGAAGCTTTCTTT.

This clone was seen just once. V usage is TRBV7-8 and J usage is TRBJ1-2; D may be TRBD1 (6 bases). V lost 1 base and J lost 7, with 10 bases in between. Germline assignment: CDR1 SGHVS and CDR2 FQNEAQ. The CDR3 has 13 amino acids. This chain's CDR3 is CASSLGAGVGYTF. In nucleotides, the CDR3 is TGTGCCAGCAGCTTAGGGGCAGGGGTTGGCTACACCTTC.

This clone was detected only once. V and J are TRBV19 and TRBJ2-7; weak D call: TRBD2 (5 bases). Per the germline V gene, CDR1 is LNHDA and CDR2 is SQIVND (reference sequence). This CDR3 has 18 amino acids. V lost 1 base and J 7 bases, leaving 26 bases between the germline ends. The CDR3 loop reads CASSIVSTGLLQSGEQYF. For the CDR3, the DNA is TGTGCCAGTAGTATAGTCTCCACGGGCCTGCTTCAATCGGGGGAGCAGTACTTC.

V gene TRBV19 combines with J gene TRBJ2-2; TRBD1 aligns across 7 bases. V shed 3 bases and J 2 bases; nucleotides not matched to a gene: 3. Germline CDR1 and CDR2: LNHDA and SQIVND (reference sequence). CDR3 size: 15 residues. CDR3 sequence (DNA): TGTGCCAGTAGTATGGGGACAGATAACACCGGGGAGCTGTTTTTT. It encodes CASSMGTDNTGELFF.

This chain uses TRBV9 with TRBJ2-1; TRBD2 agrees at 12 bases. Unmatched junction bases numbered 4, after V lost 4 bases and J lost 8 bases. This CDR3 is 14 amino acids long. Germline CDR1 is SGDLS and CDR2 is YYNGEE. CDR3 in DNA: TGTGCCAGCAGCCTAAGACTAGCGGGAGATGAGCAGTTCTTC. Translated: CASSLRLAGDEQFF.

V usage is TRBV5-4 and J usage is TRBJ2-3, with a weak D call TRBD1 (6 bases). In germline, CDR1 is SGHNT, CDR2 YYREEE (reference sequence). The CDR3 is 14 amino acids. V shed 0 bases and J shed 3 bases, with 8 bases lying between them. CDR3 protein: CASSLVTGTDTQYF. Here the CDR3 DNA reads TGTGCCAGCAGCTTGGTAACAGGGACAGATACGCAGTATTTT.

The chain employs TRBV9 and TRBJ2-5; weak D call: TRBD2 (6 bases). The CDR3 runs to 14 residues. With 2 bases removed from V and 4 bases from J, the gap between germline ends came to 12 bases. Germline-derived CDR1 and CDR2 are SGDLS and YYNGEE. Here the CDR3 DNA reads TGTGCCAGCAGCGTGGGGGGATTAGGAGAGACCCAGTACTTC. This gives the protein CASSVGGLGETQYF.

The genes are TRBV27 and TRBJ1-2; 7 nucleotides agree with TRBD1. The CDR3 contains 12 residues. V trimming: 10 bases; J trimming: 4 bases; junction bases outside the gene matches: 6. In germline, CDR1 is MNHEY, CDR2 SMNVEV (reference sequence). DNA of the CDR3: TGTGCCACCTTCGGACAGGCCTATGGCTACACCTTC. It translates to CATFGQAYGYTF.

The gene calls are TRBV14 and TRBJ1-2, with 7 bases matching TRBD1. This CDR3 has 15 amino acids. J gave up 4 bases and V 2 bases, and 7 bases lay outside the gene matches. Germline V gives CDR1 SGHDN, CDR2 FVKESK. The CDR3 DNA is TGTGCCAGCAGCCAATCCGGGACAGCGTTCTATGGCTACACCTTC. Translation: CASSQSGTAFYGYTF.

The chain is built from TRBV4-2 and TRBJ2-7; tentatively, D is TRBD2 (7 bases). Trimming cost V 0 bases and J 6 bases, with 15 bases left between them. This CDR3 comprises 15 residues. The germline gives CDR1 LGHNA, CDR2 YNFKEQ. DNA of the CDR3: TGTGCCAGCAGCCAAGATCTGGGGGGGCGGGCCGAGCAGTACTTC. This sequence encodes CASSQDLGGRAEQYF.

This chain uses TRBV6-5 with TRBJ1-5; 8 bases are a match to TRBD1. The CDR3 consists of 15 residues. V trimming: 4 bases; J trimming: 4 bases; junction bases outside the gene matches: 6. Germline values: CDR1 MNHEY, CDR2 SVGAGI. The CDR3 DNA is TGTGCCAGCAGTTTCCGACAGGGGAATAATCAGCCCCAGCATTTT. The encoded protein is CASSFRQGNNQPQHF.

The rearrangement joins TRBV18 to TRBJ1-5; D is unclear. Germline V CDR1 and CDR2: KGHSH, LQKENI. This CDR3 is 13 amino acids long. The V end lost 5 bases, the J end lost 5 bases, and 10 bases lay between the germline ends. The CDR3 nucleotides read TGTGCCAGCTCAGCGGGCGGAGATCAGCCCCAGCATTTT. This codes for CASSAGGDQPQHF. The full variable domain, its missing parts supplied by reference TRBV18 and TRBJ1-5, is NAGVMQNPRHLVRRRGQEARLRCSPMKGHSHVYWYRQLPEEGLKFMVYLQKENIIDESGMPKERFSAEFPKEGPSILRIQQVVRGDSAAYFCASSAGGDQPQHFGDGTRLSIL.

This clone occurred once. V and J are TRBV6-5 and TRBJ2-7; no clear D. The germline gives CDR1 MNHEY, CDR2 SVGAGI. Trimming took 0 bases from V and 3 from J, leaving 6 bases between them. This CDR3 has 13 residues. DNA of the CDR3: TGTGCCAGCAGTTACTCGCCAGACTACGAGCAGTACTTC. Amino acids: CASSYSPDYEQYF.

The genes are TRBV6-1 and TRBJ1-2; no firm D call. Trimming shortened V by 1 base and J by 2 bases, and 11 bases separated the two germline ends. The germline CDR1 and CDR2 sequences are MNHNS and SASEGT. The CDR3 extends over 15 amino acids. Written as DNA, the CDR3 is TGTGCCAGCAGTGAAGTCGGAGGCAGGAACTATGGCTACACCTTC. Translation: CASSEVGGRNYGYTF.

CDR3 in DNA: TGTGCCAGCAGAGGACTAGCGGGGGCCTCCTACGAGCAGTACTTC. Encoded protein: CASRGLAGASYEQYF. This rearrangement joins TRBV6-6 to TRBJ2-7; TRBD2 matches 13 bases. Germline loops: CDR1 MNHNY, CDR2 SVGAGI (reference sequence). Unmatched junction bases numbered 2, after V lost 6 bases and J lost 0 bases. The CDR3 spans 15 residues.

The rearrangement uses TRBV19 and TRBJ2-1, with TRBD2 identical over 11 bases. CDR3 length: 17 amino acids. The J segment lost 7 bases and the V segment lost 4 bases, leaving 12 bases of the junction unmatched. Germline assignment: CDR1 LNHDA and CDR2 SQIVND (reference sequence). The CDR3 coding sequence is TGTGCCAGTAGTAGCAGCCGTAGCGGGAGGGTGAGGAATGAGCAGTTCTTC. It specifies CASSSSRSGRVRNEQFF.

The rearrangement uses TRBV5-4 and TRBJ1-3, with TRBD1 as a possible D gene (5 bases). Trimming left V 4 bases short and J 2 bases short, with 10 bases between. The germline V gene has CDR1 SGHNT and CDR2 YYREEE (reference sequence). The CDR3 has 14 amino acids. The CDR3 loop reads CASSPEQAGNTIYF. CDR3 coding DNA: TGTGCCAGCAGCCCAGAACAGGCTGGAAACACCATATATTTT.

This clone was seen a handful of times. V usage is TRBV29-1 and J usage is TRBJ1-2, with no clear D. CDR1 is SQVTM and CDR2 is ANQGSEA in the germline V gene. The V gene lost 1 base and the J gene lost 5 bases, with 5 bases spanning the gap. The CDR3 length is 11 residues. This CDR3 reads CSVEVTYGYTF. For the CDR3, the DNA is TGCAGCGTTGAAGTGACTTATGGCTACACCTTC.

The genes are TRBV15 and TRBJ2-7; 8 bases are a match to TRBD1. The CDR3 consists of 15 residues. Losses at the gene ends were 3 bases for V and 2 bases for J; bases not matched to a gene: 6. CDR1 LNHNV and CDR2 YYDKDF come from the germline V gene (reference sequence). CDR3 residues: CATSRDREFAYEQYF. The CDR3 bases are TGTGCCACCAGCAGGGACAGGGAGTTCGCCTACGAGCAGTACTTC. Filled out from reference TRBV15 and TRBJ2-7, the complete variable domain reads DAMVIQNPRYQVTQFGKPVTLSCSQTLNHNVMYWYQQKSSQAPKLLFHYYDKDFNNEADTPDNFQSRRPNTSFCFLDIRSPGLGDTAMYLCATSRDREFAYEQYFGPGTRLTVT.

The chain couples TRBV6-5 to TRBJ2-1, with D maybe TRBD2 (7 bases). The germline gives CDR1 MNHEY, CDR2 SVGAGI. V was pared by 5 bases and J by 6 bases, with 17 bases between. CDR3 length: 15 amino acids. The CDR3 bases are TGTGCCAGCAGTCAACCCGGGGGGCGGGTCAATGAGCAGTTCTTC. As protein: CASSQPGGRVNEQFF.

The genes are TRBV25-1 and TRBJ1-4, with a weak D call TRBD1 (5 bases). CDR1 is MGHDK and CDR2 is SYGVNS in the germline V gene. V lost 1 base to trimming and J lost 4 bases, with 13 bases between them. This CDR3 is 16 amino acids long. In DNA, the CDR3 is TGTGCCAGCAGTGAATTCGCAGCGGGGGTTAATGAAAAACTGTTTTTT. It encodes CASSEFAAGVNEKLFF.

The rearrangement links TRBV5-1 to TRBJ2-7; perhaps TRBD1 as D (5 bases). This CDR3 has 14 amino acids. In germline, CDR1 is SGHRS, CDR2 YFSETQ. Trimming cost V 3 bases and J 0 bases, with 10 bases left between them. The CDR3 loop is CASSSRQFSYEQYF. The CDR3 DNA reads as TGCGCCAGCAGCTCTCGACAGTTCTCCTACGAGCAGTACTTC. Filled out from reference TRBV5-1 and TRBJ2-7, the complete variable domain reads KAGVTQTPRYLIKTRGQQVTLSCSPISGHRSVSWYQQTPGQGLQFLFEYFSETQRNKGNFPGRFSGRQFSNSRSEMNVSTLELGDSALYLCASSSRQFSYEQYFGPGTRLTVT.

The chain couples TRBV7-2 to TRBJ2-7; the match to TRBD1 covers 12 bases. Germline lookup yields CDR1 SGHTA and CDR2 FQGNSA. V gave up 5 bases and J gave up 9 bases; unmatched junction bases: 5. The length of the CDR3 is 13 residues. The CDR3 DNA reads TGTGCCAGCAGCCCCCGGGACAGGGGGCGGCAGTACTTC. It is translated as CASSPRDRGRQYF.

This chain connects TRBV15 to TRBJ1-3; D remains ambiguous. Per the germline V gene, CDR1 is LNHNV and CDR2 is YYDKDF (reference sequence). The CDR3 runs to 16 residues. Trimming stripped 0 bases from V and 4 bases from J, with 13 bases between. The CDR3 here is CATSREIWAAGNTIYF. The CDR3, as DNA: TGTGCCACCAGCAGAGAAATCTGGGCTGCCGGAAACACCATATATTTT.

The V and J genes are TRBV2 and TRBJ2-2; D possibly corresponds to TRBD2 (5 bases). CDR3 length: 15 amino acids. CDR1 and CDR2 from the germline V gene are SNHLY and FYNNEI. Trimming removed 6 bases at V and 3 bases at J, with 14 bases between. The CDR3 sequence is CASRRPGWDTGELFF. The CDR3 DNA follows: TGTGCCAGCAGGCGGCCGGGGTGGGACACCGGGGAGCTGTTTTTT.

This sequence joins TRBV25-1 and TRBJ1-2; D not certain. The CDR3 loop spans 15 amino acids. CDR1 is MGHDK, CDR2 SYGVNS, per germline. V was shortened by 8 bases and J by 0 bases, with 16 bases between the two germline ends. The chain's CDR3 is CASSVGSSANYGYTF. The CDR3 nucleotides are TGTGCCAGCTCCGTGGGCTCCTCAGCTAACTATGGCTACACCTTC.

The CDR3 DNA sequence: TGTGCCAGCAGCTTAACCCCTAGGCTAGTCGCTCATGAGCAGTTCTTC. Translating it yields CASSLTPRLVAHEQFF. This chain uses TRBV7-3 with TRBJ2-1; D gene unclear. The CDR3 loop spans 16 amino acids. In germline, CDR1 is SGHTA, CDR2 FQGTGA. The V end lost 0 bases, the J end lost 8 bases, and 17 bases lay between the germline ends.

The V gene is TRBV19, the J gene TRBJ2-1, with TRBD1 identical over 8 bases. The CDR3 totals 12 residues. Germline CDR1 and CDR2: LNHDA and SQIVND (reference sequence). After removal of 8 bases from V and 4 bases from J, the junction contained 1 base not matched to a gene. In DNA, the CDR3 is TGTGCCAGTCAGGGGGCTTACAATGAGCAGTTCTTC. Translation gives CASQGAYNEQFF. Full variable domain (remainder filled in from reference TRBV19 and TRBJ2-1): DGGITQSPKYLFRKEGQNVTLSCEQNLNHDAMYWYRQDPGQGLRLIYYSQIVNDFQKGDIAEGYSVSREKKESFPLTVTSAQKNPTAFYLCASQGAYNEQFFGPGTRLTVL.

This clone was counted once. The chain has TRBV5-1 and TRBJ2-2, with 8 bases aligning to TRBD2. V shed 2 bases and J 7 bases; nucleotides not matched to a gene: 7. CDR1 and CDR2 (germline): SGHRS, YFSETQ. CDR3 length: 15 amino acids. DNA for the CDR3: TGCGCCAGCAGCTTAGAAGCGGGAGCCATCGGGGAGCTGTTTTTT. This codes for CASSLEAGAIGELFF.

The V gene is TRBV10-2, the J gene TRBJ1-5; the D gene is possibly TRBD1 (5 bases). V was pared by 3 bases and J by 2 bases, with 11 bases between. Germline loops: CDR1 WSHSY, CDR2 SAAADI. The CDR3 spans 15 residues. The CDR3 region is CASSDTRRGNQPQHF. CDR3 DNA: TGCGCCAGCAGTGATACCCGCAGGGGCAATCAGCCCCAGCATTTT.